The table lists the clone carrying this TCR beta chain with a few counts. No antigen is known for it. This sample is part of a study of blood T cells in healthy people across ages. The use of a sample-barcoded 5' primer and a J-beta primer mix characterized a second PCR of about 6 to 11 cycles. TCRdb reprocessed the 5' RACE reads with MiXCR, giving one entry per CDR3 protein. The data contain 1.5 million to 2 million distinct CDR3 sequences, about 49% of them singletons. Notes on the study in general: Researchers judged that diversity estimates from one million T cells fell short of true values.

The source is a woman between 35 and 50 years old in good health. Sequencing was performed on blood.

This CDR3 is CASSVDTRGQETQYF. The CDR3 DNA reads TGTGCCAGCAGTGTAGACACGAGGGGCCAAGAGACCCAGTACTTC. V is TRBV6-5 and J is TRBJ2-5; either TRBD1 or TRBD2 may supply D (5 bases each). This CDR3 comprises 15 residues. Germline loops: CDR1 MNHEY, CDR2 SVGAGI. V lost 5 bases and J 1 base, leaving 14 bases between the germline ends.